This T cell receptor (beta chain) is from a study of cytomegalovirus exposure and HLA in healthy donors. About the study: From 150 million to 200 million T cells, an earlier analysis saw 100 million to 140 million unique TCR beta sequences. Study outcomes and limitations: In a later analysis, across HLA loci, associated TCR counts were highest for DRB1, lowest for HLA-C.

V shed 6 bases and J 1 base; nucleotides not matched to a gene: 7. The CDR3 contains 15 residues. The germline gives CDR1 MGHRA, CDR2 YSYEKL. With 60 Vbeta and 13 Jbeta primers, the PCR was carried out. The data were produced by immunoSEQ multiplex PCR, yet TCRdb's version contains in-frame clones alone and is incomplete. This repertoire shows tens of thousands of clones, roughly four fifths found once; its top ten account for 1.6%. This clone has only one observation. The antigen is unknown. The origin of this receptor is a man between 25 and 39 years old in good health and CMV-seronegative. The sample consisted of PBMCs. The chain employs TRBV4-1 and TRBJ2-3; 7 nucleotides align to TRBD1. The CDR3 DNA is TGCGCCAGCAGTCAGGGGGAACTGGGCACAGATACGCAGTATTTT. It specifies CASSQGELGTDTQYF.